The 32 T cell receptor beta chains in this list originate from one sample, sequenced in a study of vaccination and CD4 T cells after COVID-19. With the Oncomine TCR Beta short-read assay, DNA from cultured CD4+ T cells was sequenced. TCRdb analysed the PCR reads with MiXCR anew, one entry per CDR3 protein. The sample carries some 13,000 distinct CDR3 sequences, roughly 57% recorded once. For these receptors, no antigen is known. Treatment defined: 10-day PBMC culture with coronavirus spike peptide pools or control peptides (ViraFEST assay). Source: CD4+ T cells from blood, cultured in vitro, taken before SARS-CoV-2 vaccination. The receptors here all came from a human donor who had recovered from COVID-19.

The chain is built from TRBV6-1 and TRBJ2-5; D gene ambiguous. Trimming cost V 7 bases and J 3 bases, with 24 bases left between them. This CDR3 is 17 amino acids long. Germline loops: CDR1 MNHNS, CDR2 SASEGT. The CDR3 nucleotides read TGTGCCAGCACGCCCCGGAGCCACGCCAGCCAGAAAGAGACCCAGTACTTC. This gives the protein CASTPRSHASQKETQYF.

The rearrangement joins TRBV28 to TRBJ1-2, with a tentative D call TRBD1 (5 bases). CDR1 and CDR2 from the germline V gene are MDHEN and SYDVKM. The CDR3 runs 12 residues. The V end was cut by 6 bases, the J end by 7 bases, with 12 bases between. The CDR3 region has the DNA TGTGCCAGCAGGCCGGGACCGGTTGGCTACACCTTC. This codes for CASRPGPVGYTF.

In this sample, this clonotype turned up a few times. J is TRBJ1-6 and V is TRBV6-1, with a weak D call TRBD1 (6 bases). The CDR3 spans 17 residues. V lost 6 bases and J lost 0, with 15 bases in between. Germline CDR1 MNHNS, CDR2 SASEGT. CDR3 nucleotides: TGTGCCAGCAGCGCATATACAGGGAGCTCCTATAATTCACCCCTCCACTTT. Encoded protein: CASSAYTGSSYNSPLHF.

Sample share makes this clonotype medium-sized (0.01 to 0.1%). The rearrangement links TRBV7-6 to TRBJ1-3; D gene unclear. From germline, CDR1 is SGHVS and CDR2 FNYEAQ. This CDR3 comprises 12 residues. V shed 6 bases and J shed 7 bases, with 10 bases lying between them. The CDR3 is CASRHTSNTIYF. The CDR3, as DNA: TGTGCCAGCAGGCACACAAGCAACACCATATATTTT.

This clonotype was observed a few times. This rearrangement joins TRBV6-1 to TRBJ2-7; D gene unclear. The CDR3 sequence is 14 residues long. V shed 5 bases and J shed 0 bases, with 11 bases lying between them. Germline V gene sequence: CDR1 MNHNS, CDR2 SASEGT. CDR3 residues: CASSLGRSSYEQYF. CDR3 coding DNA: TGTGCCAGCAGTCTAGGGCGAAGCTCCTACGAGCAGTACTTC.

This clonotype was picked up a small number of times. The chain carries TRBV7-2 and TRBJ1-2, with 8 bases that match TRBD1. Germline trimming cut 1 base from V and 4 bases from J; bases unmatched to any gene: 8. This CDR3 region has 16 residues. Germline V lookup: CDR1 SGHTA, CDR2 FQGNSA. CDR3 DNA: TGTGCCAGCAGCTTAGGGACCCAGACAGGGGCCTATGGCTACACCTTC. Translated: CASSLGTQTGAYGYTF. The full variable domain, rest sourced from reference TRBV7-2 and TRBJ1-2, is GAGVSQSPSNKVTEKGKDVELRCDPISGHTALYWYRQSLGQGLEFLIYFQGNSAPDKSGLPSDRFSAERTGGSVSTLTIQRTQQEDSAVYLCASSLGTQTGAYGYTFGSGTRLTVV.

The V gene is TRBV21-1, the J gene TRBJ1-5; the table's D gene call, TRBD1, was not cross checked with the DNA. TRBV21-1 is a recognized pseudogene. This CDR3 comprises 18 residues. CDR3 nucleotide sequence: TGTGCCAGCAGCGAGAAAAGATCGGGACAGGATAGCAATCAGCCCCAGCATTTT. Its protein product is CASSEKRSGQDSNQPQHF.

The V gene is TRBV2, the J gene TRBJ1-2, with 10 nucleotides matching TRBD1. The CDR3 consists of 14 residues. V gave up 8 bases and J gave up 4 bases; unmatched junction bases: 7. Germline CDR1 SNHLY, CDR2 FYNNEI. CDR3 loop: CASGRTGGSYGYTF. CDR3 sequence (DNA): TGTGCCAGCGGGCGGACAGGGGGAAGCTATGGCTACACCTTC.

The chain links TRBV11-3 to TRBJ2-5; perhaps TRBD1 as D (5 bases). This CDR3 spans 16 amino acids. The germline V gene encodes CDR1 SGHNT and CDR2 YENEEA. V gave up 0 bases and J gave up 5 bases, with 16 bases separating them. The CDR3 is CASSLESAGWRETQYF. CDR3 DNA: TGTGCCAGCAGCTTAGAATCGGCAGGGTGGCGCGAGACCCAGTACTTC.

V gene TRBV7-3 combines with J gene TRBJ2-2; D call uncertain. The CDR3 runs to 14 residues. The V gene's germline CDR1 is SGHTA and CDR2 FQGTGA. V was trimmed by 2 bases and J by 4 bases, leaving 8 bases between them. The CDR3 is CASSLAVGTGELFF. CDR3 DNA sequence: TGTGCCAGCAGCTTAGCCGTTGGCACCGGGGAGCTGTTTTTT.

This clonotype has just one count. This chain links TRBV2 with TRBJ2-1, with a tentative D call TRBD1 (5 bases). Trimming pared 5 bases from V and 2 bases from J, leaving 10 bases between. The CDR3 totals 14 residues. Germline V gives CDR1 SNHLY, CDR2 FYNNEI. The CDR3, as DNA: TGTGCCAGCAGTTGGCAGGGTACCTACAATGAGCAGTTCTTC. It specifies CASSWQGTYNEQFF.

The rearrangement joins TRBV20-1 to TRBJ2-5, with 8 bases identical to TRBD2. V dropped 2 bases and J dropped 5; count of bases not matched to a gene: 10. The germline CDR1 and CDR2 sequences are DFQATT and SNEGSKA (reference sequence). The CDR3 length is 15 residues. Written as DNA, the CDR3 is TGCAGTGCTAGACCGAGCGGGAGAGGGGTTGAGACCCAGTACTTC. Amino acid sequence: CSARPSGRGVETQYF.

This chain uses TRBV11-1 with TRBJ1-1; 7 bases match TRBD1. The germline V gene encodes CDR1 SGHAT and CDR2 FQDESV (reference sequence). The CDR3 loop spans 14 amino acids. The J segment lost 3 bases and the V segment lost 5 bases, leaving 6 bases of the junction unmatched. CDR3 DNA: TGTGCCAGCAGCCCCCAGGGGGGGCACACTGAAGCTTTCTTT. It yields the protein CASSPQGGHTEAFF.

This clonotype has just one count. This chain uses TRBV7-2 with TRBJ1-2; tentatively, D is TRBD1 (6 bases). This CDR3 is built from 13 residues. Germline lookup yields CDR1 SGHTA and CDR2 FQGNSA. V lost 3 bases and J lost 8, with 13 bases in between. The DNA for the CDR3 is TGTGCCAGCAGCTTGGGGGCCGGGAGGGGCTACACCTTC. Amino acid sequence: CASSLGAGRGYTF. The whole variable domain, remainder taken from reference TRBV7-2 and TRBJ1-2, is GAGVSQSPSNKVTEKGKDVELRCDPISGHTALYWYRQSLGQGLEFLIYFQGNSAPDKSGLPSDRFSAERTGGSVSTLTIQRTQQEDSAVYLCASSLGAGRGYTFGSGTRLTVV.

V and J are TRBV20-1 and TRBJ1-2; 7 positions match TRBD1. The CDR3 loop spans 14 amino acids. V lost 7 bases to trimming and J lost 4 bases; unmatched junction nucleotides: 12. CDR1 is DFQATT, CDR2 SNEGSKA, per germline (reference sequence). The CDR3 DNA reads as TGCAGTGTCCCTTCTCGGTCAGGGGGCTATGGCTACACCTTC. This codes for CSVPSRSGGYGYTF.

V usage is TRBV20-1 and J usage is TRBJ2-3; 8 bases align to TRBD1. Looked up from germline, CDR1 is DFQATT and CDR2 is SNEGSKA (reference sequence). The CDR3 totals 13 residues. The CDR3 reads CRADRGSTDTQYF. The CDR3 coding sequence is TGCAGGGCTGACAGGGGAAGCACAGATACGCAGTATTTT.

This clonotype has just a few counts. CDR3 loop: CASSPAGNSPLHF. In nucleotides, the CDR3 is TGTGCCAGCAGCCCCGCGGGCAATTCACCCCTCCACTTT. V and J are TRBV11-2 and TRBJ1-6; D is unclear. V was pared by 5 bases and J by 7 bases, with 9 bases between. The germline V gene has CDR1 SGHAT and CDR2 FQNNGV. The CDR3 has 13 amino acids.

The V and J genes are TRBV11-2 and TRBJ1-2, with 10 nucleotides matching TRBD1. The trim removed 6 bases at V and 2 bases at J, leaving 6 bases unmatched. The CDR3 runs to 15 residues. Germline values: CDR1 SGHAT, CDR2 FQNNGV. CDR3 DNA sequence: TGTGCCAGCAGACCCCCGGGACAGGGGAACTATGGCTACACCTTC. Its translation is CASRPPGQGNYGYTF.

Here the CDR3 reads CSATGRQYGYTF. The CDR3 DNA reads TGCAGTGCTACGGGACGGCAATATGGCTACACCTTC. V usage is TRBV20-1 and J usage is TRBJ1-2; D may be TRBD1 (5 bases). The germline V gene has CDR1 DFQATT and CDR2 SNEGSKA (reference sequence). V was trimmed by 4 bases and J by 5 bases, leaving 11 bases between them. The length of the CDR3 is 12 residues.

In DNA, the CDR3 is TGTGCCAGCAGTTACTCGGGGGGGAACACCATATATTTT. Its protein is CASSYSGGNTIYF. The V gene is TRBV6-5, the J gene TRBJ1-3; D perhaps matches TRBD1 (5 bases). V was pared by 0 bases and J by 7 bases, with 7 bases between. Germline V CDR1 and CDR2: MNHEY, SVGAGI. CDR3 length: 13 amino acids.

This clonotype was counted once. The V call is TRBV7-9, the J call TRBJ1-2; the D is unclear. Germline V lookup: CDR1 SEHNR, CDR2 FQNEAQ (reference sequence). The CDR3 consists of 13 residues. Trimming removed 3 bases from V and 7 bases from J, with 12 bases in between. The CDR3 DNA reads TGTGCCAGCAGCTTTCGAGACAATCTTGGCTACACCTTC. Its protein is CASSFRDNLGYTF.

The chain combines TRBV7-3 with TRBJ1-1, with a possible D match to TRBD1 (5 bases). The germline gives CDR1 SGHTA, CDR2 FQGTGA. The CDR3 has 18 residues. V was cut by 1 base and J by 3 bases, with 21 bases left in between. CDR3 DNA sequence: TGTGCCAGCAGCTTAAGACATGGGGGAGGGCGAGGGTACACTGAAGCTTTCTTT. It specifies CASSLRHGGGRGYTEAFF.

The gene calls are TRBV20-1 and TRBJ1-3; no reliable D call. V gave up 4 bases and J gave up 2 bases, with 9 bases separating them. The CDR3 has 13 residues. CDR1 and CDR2 (germline): DFQATT, SNEGSKA (reference sequence). CDR3 sequence: CSAIGGTGNTIYF. DNA of the CDR3: TGCAGTGCTATAGGAGGGACTGGAAACACCATATATTTT.

V is TRBV28 and J is TRBJ1-2; possible D gene TRBD1, 6 bases. V was clipped by 6 bases and J by 4 bases, with 15 bases between them. The CDR3 extends over 14 amino acids. The germline CDR1 and CDR2 sequences are MDHEN and SYDVKM. CDR3 DNA: TGTGCCAGCAGAATCAAGGGGGGGGGCTATGGCTACACCTTC. Translating gives CASRIKGGGYGYTF.

This clonotype turned up a few times. V and J are TRBV12-3 or TRBV12-4 and TRBJ1-5; the D gene is possibly TRBD1 (5 bases). Trimming removed 6 bases at V and 7 bases at J, with 10 bases between. CDR3 length equals 12 residues. CDR3 loop: CASSDEGQPQHF. The CDR3 nucleotides are TGTGCCAGCAGCGACGAGGGGCAGCCCCAGCATTTT.

The J gene is TRBJ1-2, the V gene TRBV19; TRBD1 aligns across 7 bases. This CDR3 region has 15 residues. The V gene's germline CDR1 is LNHDA and CDR2 SQIVND (reference sequence). The J segment lost 5 bases and the V segment lost 3 bases, leaving 9 bases of the junction unmatched. Written as DNA, the CDR3 is TGTGCCAGTAGTATCACAGGGGAAGAGAGATATGGCTACACCTTC. Translated, it gives CASSITGEERYGYTF.

This clonotype has only a few counts. The J gene is TRBJ1-1, the V gene TRBV20-1, with D possibly TRBD1 on 5 matching bases. Trimming stripped 5 bases from V and 6 bases from J, with 10 bases between. In germline, CDR1 is DFQATT, CDR2 SNEGSKA (reference sequence). This CDR3 is 11 amino acids long. CDR3 loop: CSAGQPPEAFF. CDR3 coding DNA: TGCAGTGCTGGACAACCTCCTGAAGCTTTCTTT.

This chain joins TRBV7-6 and TRBJ2-1; perhaps TRBD1 as D (5 bases). V lost 1 base and J 5 bases, leaving 21 bases between the germline ends. The germline gives CDR1 SGHVS, CDR2 FNYEAQ. There are 18 residues in the CDR3. The CDR3 reads CASSLDAATATSDNEQFF. The DNA for the CDR3 is TGTGCCAGCAGCTTAGACGCCGCGACAGCAACATCAGACAATGAGCAGTTCTTC.

This chain links TRBV20-1 with TRBJ1-5; D ambiguous. V shed 0 bases and J shed 0 bases, with 18 bases lying between them. Germline CDR1 and CDR2: DFQATT and SNEGSKA (reference sequence). This CDR3 has 18 residues. DNA for the CDR3: TGCAGTGCTAGAGATATTCTGGGCGGATCTTATAGCAATCAGCCCCAGCATTTT. Its translation: CSARDILGGSYSNQPQHF.

The table lists this clonotype with a few counts. The J gene is TRBJ1-2, the V gene TRBV6-1, with 7 nucleotides matching TRBD1. This CDR3 has 14 amino acids. CDR1 is MNHNS, CDR2 SASEGT, per germline. V shed 6 bases, J shed 9 bases, and the junction held 13 bases outside the gene matches. CDR3 amino acids: CASRPGQLTVSYTF. The CDR3 region has the DNA TGTGCCAGCAGGCCGGGACAGCTGACTGTGAGCTACACCTTC.

The rearrangement joins TRBV14 to TRBJ2-7; weak D call: TRBD2 (5 bases). Trimming stripped 3 bases from V and 6 bases from J, with 24 bases between. Germline loops: CDR1 SGHDN, CDR2 FVKESK. This CDR3 is 17 amino acids long. The CDR3 bases are TGTGCCAGCAGCCAGGGGTCATCTTTGGGAGTTAGGGTCGAGCAGTACTTC. Its protein is CASSQGSSLGVRVEQYF.

CDR3 amino acids: CAPSGRNQPQHF. CDR3 bases: TGTGCCCCTTCGGGACGCAATCAGCCCCAGCATTTT. The V call is TRBV30, the J call TRBJ1-5; D is perhaps TRBD1 (5 bases). CDR3 size: 12 residues. CDR1 is GTSNPN and CDR2 is SVGIG in the germline V gene (reference sequence). V was clipped by 8 bases and J by 2 bases, with 10 bases between them.